The present entry profiles one T cell receptor beta chain with its context. V lost 5 bases, J lost 4 bases, and 12 bases lay in between. The CDR3 sequence is 14 residues long. Germline-derived CDR1 and CDR2 are MNHEY and SVGAGI. This sample is part of a study of blood T cell repertoires in COVID-19. The study drew participants aged 18 to 89 years from fewer than 30 US areas. Cohort placement rested on clinical history that participants reported themselves. The protocol was immunoSEQ multiplex PCR, while the TCRdb copy is restricted to in-frame clones and leaves out a portion. The data show approximately 360,000 clones, roughly 90% seen once.

The source is a woman aged 25 to 39 with acute COVID-19. Specimen: PBMCs or T cells enriched from blood (not recorded which). This chain joins TRBV6-5 and TRBJ1-5; D remains ambiguous. CDR3 sequence reads: CASSNGVVNQPQHF. The DNA for the CDR3 is TGTGCCAGCAGTAACGGGGTGGTGAATCAGCCCCAGCATTTT.